These 24 T cell receptor beta chains were sequenced from one sample in a study of beta chain features in type 1 diabetes. The entirety of the isolated RNA underwent reverse transcription, so expressed TCRB transcripts were sequenced. The assay was immunoSEQ multiplex PCR, and TCRdb's table has in-frame clones only and misses some. Of 900,000 or so clones listed, around a sixth are singletons. Sequencing was carried out using naive CD4+ T cells from blood. These receptors all stem from a woman aged 18 to 35 in good health.

CDR3 nucleotide sequence: TGTGCCAGCAGTGGGCAACAGGCGAACACTGAAGCTTTCTTT. It yields the protein CASSGQQANTEAFF. The gene calls are TRBV2 and TRBJ1-1; D is possibly TRBD1 (5 bases). V lost 4 bases and J 1 base, leaving 10 bases between the germline ends. Germline V CDR1 and CDR2: SNHLY, FYNNEI. CDR3 length equals 14 residues.

J is TRBJ1-1 and V is TRBV6-1; 7 bases fit TRBD1. The CDR3 loop spans 11 amino acids. The ends lost 6 bases at V and 6 bases at J; junction bases unmatched: 1. Germline lookup yields CDR1 MNHNS and CDR2 SASEGT. The CDR3 region has the DNA TGTGCCAGCAGAGGACAGGCTGAAGCTTTCTTT. Its translation: CASRGQAEAFF.

This clone was detected a few times. The rearrangement uses TRBV4-3 and TRBJ2-7, with a weak D call TRBD1 (5 bases). The CDR3 runs 14 residues. Germline CDR1 reads LGHNA; CDR2 reads YSLEER. V lost 4 bases, J lost 3 bases, and 13 bases lay in between. Here the CDR3 reads CASSLRAQGYEQYF. CDR3 DNA: TGCGCCAGCAGCCTCCGGGCCCAGGGCTACGAGCAGTACTTC.

The J gene is TRBJ2-3, the V gene TRBV2, with TRBD2 matching over 7 bases. Unmatched junction bases numbered 4, after V lost 7 bases and J lost 0 bases. Germline V gives CDR1 SNHLY, CDR2 FYNNEI. CDR3 length: 14 residues. CDR3 DNA sequence: TGTGCCAGCAATCGGGGGGTTAGCACAGATACGCAGTATTTT. It is translated as CASNRGVSTDTQYF.

A few counts support this clone. This chain uses TRBV7-6 with TRBJ2-3; D could derive from TRBD1 or TRBD2 (6 bases each). Germline V gene sequence: CDR1 SGHVS, CDR2 FNYEAQ. Trimming took 5 bases from V and 5 from J, leaving 20 bases between them. The CDR3 covers 16 residues. The CDR3 protein is CASSMGGQGVGDTQYF. The DNA of the CDR3 is TGTGCCAGCAGCATGGGGGGACAAGGGGTTGGAGATACGCAGTATTTT. The full variable domain, completed using reference TRBV7-6 and TRBJ2-3, is GAGVSQSPRYKVTKRGQDVALRCDPISGHVSLYWYRQALGQGPEFLTYFNYEAQQDKSGLPNDRFSAERPEGSISTLTIQRTEQRDSAMYRCASSMGGQGVGDTQYFGPGTRLTVL.

This clone showed up just a few times. The chain couples TRBV5-6 to TRBJ2-1, with 7 bases fitting TRBD2. The CDR3 is 14 amino acids. Per the germline V gene, CDR1 is SGHDT and CDR2 is YYEEEE. V was clipped by 6 bases and J by 2 bases; unmatched bases: 5. CDR3 sequence reads: CASIEAGTYNEQFF. CDR3 nucleotides: TGTGCCAGCATCGAAGCGGGGACCTACAATGAGCAGTTCTTC.

To note about this clone: Other nucleotide sequences from this sample produce the same CDR3. The chain combines TRBV5-4 with TRBJ1-1; D gene unclear. Germline CDR1 is SGHNT and CDR2 is YYREEE (reference sequence). CDR3 length: 13 residues. Trimming shortened V by 1 base and J by 3 bases, and 7 bases separated the two germline ends. The CDR3: CASSLSSDTEAFF. DNA of the CDR3: TGTGCCAGCAGCTTGTCCTCAGACACTGAAGCTTTCTTT.

The V call is TRBV28, the J call TRBJ1-1; D not resolved. The CDR3 covers 14 residues. The V end was cut by 2 bases, the J end by 3 bases, with 10 bases between. Germline V lookup: CDR1 MDHEN, CDR2 SYDVKM. CDR3 coding DNA: TGTGCCAGCAGTTTACCGGGCGGGGACACTGAAGCTTTCTTT. This translates into CASSLPGGDTEAFF.

This chain joins TRBV6-6 and TRBJ2-5; the match to TRBD1 covers 7 bases. The germline V gene has CDR1 MNHNY and CDR2 SVGAGI (reference sequence). V was pared by 6 bases and J by 5 bases, with 3 bases of the junction left unmatched. This CDR3 is built from 12 residues. CDR3 DNA: TGTGCCAGCAGGAGGACAGGCGAGACCCAGTACTTC. The encoded protein is CASRRTGETQYF.

This clone was observed a handful of times. The identical CDR3 is also encoded by other nucleotide sequences in the sample. This chain links TRBV29-1 with TRBJ2-3; 8 bases line up with TRBD2. Germline V lookup: CDR1 SQVTM, CDR2 ANQGSEA. V dropped 4 bases and J dropped 1; count of bases not matched to a gene: 1. This CDR3 spans 13 amino acids. CDR3 sequence: CSVAAGGTDTQYF. Written as DNA, the CDR3 is TGCAGCGTTGCAGCGGGAGGCACAGATACGCAGTATTTT.

The rearrangement joins TRBV28 to TRBJ2-1, with TRBD2 matching 9 bases. The V gene's germline CDR1 is MDHEN and CDR2 SYDVKM. V trimming: 3 bases; J trimming: 4 bases; junction bases outside the gene matches: 7. The CDR3 is made up of 16 amino acids. CDR3 in DNA: TGTGCCAGCAGTTTTGCCGCGACTAGCGGATACAATGAGCAGTTCTTC. Translating it yields CASSFAATSGYNEQFF.

V gene TRBV10-3 combines with J gene TRBJ2-1; D is perhaps TRBD1 or TRBD2 (6 bases each). CDR3 size: 15 residues. Between the trimmed V and J ends, which lost 7 bases and 5 bases, there was a span of 18 bases. CDR1 is ENHRY, CDR2 SYGVKD, per germline. CDR3 coding DNA: TGTGCCATCAAACCCAATCGGGGGCTAAACAATGAGCAGTTCTTC. It encodes CAIKPNRGLNNEQFF.

The chain recombines TRBV7-2 with TRBJ2-7; D not certain. V lost 1 base and J lost 2, with 6 bases in between. The CDR3 totals 13 residues. Germline CDR1 and CDR2: SGHTA and FQGNSA. The CDR3 sequence: CASSLDSTYEQYF. In DNA, the CDR3 is TGTGCCAGCAGCTTAGACTCCACCTACGAGCAGTACTTC.

The sample holds a few counts of this clone. V gene TRBV5-1 combines with J gene TRBJ2-5; no clear D gene. Trimming cost V 0 bases and J 0 bases, with 6 bases left between them. The CDR3 has 14 amino acids. Germline CDR1 is SGHRS and CDR2 is YFSETQ. CDR3 amino acids: CASSLDGYQETQYF. CDR3 nucleotide sequence: TGCGCCAGCAGCTTGGACGGGTACCAAGAGACCCAGTACTTC.

This clone has a single count. This chain links TRBV28 with TRBJ1-4; D ambiguous. The V gene lost 5 bases and the J gene lost 0 bases, with 7 bases spanning the gap. From germline, CDR1 is MDHEN and CDR2 SYDVKM. The CDR3 contains 14 residues. CDR3 DNA sequence: TGTGCCAGCAGTAGGCGGGCAACTAATGAAAAACTGTTTTTT. Protein product: CASSRRATNEKLFF.

This clone has a handful of counts. The V call is TRBV4-2, the J call TRBJ2-7; 12 nucleotides match TRBD2. V lost 2 bases, J lost 2 bases, and 4 bases stayed unmatched. CDR1 is LGHNA and CDR2 is YNFKEQ in the germline V gene. The CDR3 sequence is 16 residues long. The CDR3 nucleotides are TGTGCCAGCAGCCAACTACTAGCGGGAGGAACCTACGAGCAGTACTTC. Its translation is CASSQLLAGGTYEQYF.

The V call is TRBV5-1, the J call TRBJ2-3; D is undetermined. Trimming removed 4 bases from V and 1 base from J, with 7 bases in between. CDR1 and CDR2 (germline): SGHRS, YFSETQ. The CDR3 has 13 amino acids. The chain's CDR3 is CASSPQGTDTQYF. The CDR3 nucleotides read TGCGCCAGCAGCCCCCAAGGCACAGATACGCAGTATTTT. Based on the CDR3 plus reference TRBV5-1 and TRBJ2-3, the full variable domain is KAGVTQTPRYLIKTRGQQVTLSCSPISGHRSVSWYQQTPGQGLQFLFEYFSETQRNKGNFPGRFSGRQFSNSRSEMNVSTLELGDSALYLCASSPQGTDTQYFGPGTRLTVL.

This clone was seen a few times. CDR3 sequence: CASSPSETYEQYF. The CDR3 DNA reads TGTGCCAGCTCACCTTCCGAAACCTACGAGCAGTACTTC. The chain is built from TRBV18 and TRBJ2-7; D not resolved. CDR3 length equals 13 residues. Germline lookup yields CDR1 KGHSH and CDR2 LQKENI. V lost 3 bases to trimming and J lost 2 bases, with 8 bases between them.

V and J are TRBV7-2 and TRBJ2-7; D might be TRBD2 (5 bases). Per the germline V gene, CDR1 is SGHTA and CDR2 is FQGNSA. The CDR3 length is 14 residues. V dropped 7 bases and J dropped 7 bases, with 20 bases sitting between them. In DNA form, the CDR3 reads TGTGCCAGCAAATCGGGAAGTCTGGACGGGGAGCAGTACTTC. It codes for CASKSGSLDGEQYF. Complete variable domain (other parts from reference TRBV7-2 and TRBJ2-7): GAGVSQSPSNKVTEKGKDVELRCDPISGHTALYWYRQSLGQGLEFLIYFQGNSAPDKSGLPSDRFSAERTGGSVSTLTIQRTQQEDSAVYLCASKSGSLDGEQYFGPGTRLTVT.

This clone was picked up a small number of times. The gene calls are TRBV7-8 and TRBJ1-5; D is undetermined. V gave up 2 bases and J gave up 7 bases, with 6 bases separating them. Per the germline V gene, CDR1 is SGHVS and CDR2 is FQNEAQ. The CDR3 runs to 12 residues. Here the CDR3 DNA reads TGTGCCAGCAGCTTACTCGGCCAGCCCCAGCATTTT. Protein sequence: CASSLLGQPQHF.

This clone showed up just a few times. The chain couples TRBV7-8 to TRBJ2-7; 9 bases are a match to TRBD2. Germline V gene data show CDR1 as SGHVS and CDR2 as FQNEAQ. The CDR3 runs 13 residues. J lost 4 bases, V lost 7 bases, and 5 bases had no gene match. The CDR3, as DNA: TGTGCCAGCACTAGCGGGATCTTATACGAGCAGTACTTC. Encoded protein: CASTSGILYEQYF.

In this sample, this clone turned up a few times. The DNA of the CDR3 is TGTGCCAGCCGCTCTTCTGAAAAACTGTTTTTT. This gives the protein CASRSSEKLFF. The V gene is TRBV28, the J gene TRBJ1-4; unclear D gene. The CDR3 has 11 amino acids. V was shortened by 8 bases and J by 7 bases, with 8 bases between the two germline ends. Looked up from germline, CDR1 is MDHEN and CDR2 is SYDVKM.

The chain joins TRBV18 to TRBJ2-1; D may be TRBD2 (6 bases). CDR3 length equals 14 residues. Germline values: CDR1 KGHSH, CDR2 LQKENI. V was pared by 3 bases and J by 4 bases, with 10 bases between. In DNA, the CDR3 is TGTGCCAGCTCACCGTCTAGCGAGTACAATGAGCAGTTCTTC. Translated, it gives CASSPSSEYNEQFF.

The chain is built from TRBV7-3 and TRBJ2-7; 8 bases match TRBD2. The CDR3 consists of 15 residues. Trimming cost V 3 bases and J 4 bases; bases outside gene matches: 8. Germline CDR1 is SGHTA and CDR2 is FQGTGA. CDR3 in DNA: TGTGCCAGCAGCTTCACGGGAGGGCCAGAGTACGAGCAGTACTTC. It codes for CASSFTGGPEYEQYF.